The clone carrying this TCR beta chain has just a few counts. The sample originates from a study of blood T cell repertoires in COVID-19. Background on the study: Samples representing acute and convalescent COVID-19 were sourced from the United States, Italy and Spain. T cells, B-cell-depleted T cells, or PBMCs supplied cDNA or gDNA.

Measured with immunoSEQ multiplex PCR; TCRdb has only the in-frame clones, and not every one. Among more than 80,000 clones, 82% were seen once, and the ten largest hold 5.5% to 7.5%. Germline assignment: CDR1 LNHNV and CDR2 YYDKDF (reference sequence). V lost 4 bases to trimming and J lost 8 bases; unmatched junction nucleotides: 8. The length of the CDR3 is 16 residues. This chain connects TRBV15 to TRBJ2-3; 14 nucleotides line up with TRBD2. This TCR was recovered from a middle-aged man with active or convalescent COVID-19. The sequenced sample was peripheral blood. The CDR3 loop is CATSIGLAGGRGTQYF. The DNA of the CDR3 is TGTGCCACCAGCATTGGACTAGCGGGGGGCCGGGGTACGCAGTATTTT.